The present T cell receptor (beta chain) was sequenced within a study of blood T cell repertoires in COVID-19. About the study: Material from acute and convalescent COVID-19 was sourced from the United States, Italy and Spain. T cells, B-cell-depleted T cells, or PBMCs provided the cDNA or gDNA that served as material.

Authors' processing steps: Using reference gene primer amplification, nucleated cell counts were estimated. TCRdb's table, derived via immunoSEQ multiplex PCR, lists solely in-frame clones and lacks some. From that table come the V and J calls and clone size; the DNA was used to work out D and trimming. This sample has 200,000 or so clones, with around 83% found just once. Germline V CDR1 and CDR2: SGHAT, FQNNGV. V was pared by 3 bases and J by 3 bases, with 5 bases of the junction left unmatched. The length of the CDR3 is 16 residues. The chain is built from TRBV11-2 and TRBJ2-2; 9 nucleotides agree with TRBD1. The specimen sequenced was peripheral blood. The sequence derives from a man aged 50 to 60 who had recovered from COVID-19. The CDR3 DNA reads TGTGCCAGCAGCTTGGGGGACAGGGTGGACACCGGGGAGCTGTTTTTT. Translation gives CASSLGDRVDTGELFF. The whole variable domain, filled in from reference TRBV11-2 and TRBJ2-2, reads EAGVAQSPRYKIIEKRQSVAFWCNPISGHATLYWYQQILGQGPKLLIQFQNNGVVDDSQLPKDRFSAERLKGVDSTLKIQPAKLEDSAVYLCASSLGDRVDTGELFFGEGSRLTVL.